This T cell receptor (beta chain) was retrieved from a study of T cell responses to AZD1222 COVID-19 vaccine. Sequenced by immunoSEQ multiplex PCR; TCRdb stores in-frame clones only, minus some. The sample shows 70,000 to 100,000 clones, about 94% of them seen only once. The germline V gene has CDR1 SGHTA and CDR2 FQGTGA. The length of the CDR3 is 13 residues. V was pared by 0 bases and J by 5 bases, with 8 bases between. The sequence came from an adult who received the AZD1222 COVID-19 vaccine. The starting material was peripheral blood, obtained 28 days after the second AZD1222 dose. The rearrangement links TRBV7-3 to TRBJ2-7, with D unclear. The DNA of the CDR3 is TGTGCCAGCAGCTTAACGAAAAACCACGAGCAGTACTTC. Amino acids: CASSLTKNHEQYF.